The T cell receptor beta chain under discussion was sequenced for a study of T cell responses to AZD1222 COVID-19 vaccine. For this clone: What it binds is unknown.

V lost 2 bases to trimming and J lost 0 bases, with 5 bases between them. CDR1 KGHSH and CDR2 LQKENI come from the germline V gene. This CDR3 comprises 15 residues. Whole-study results and caveats: Most donors were white British, females outnumbered males, and clonal diversity was possibly underestimated. The CD4 TCRs associated with vaccination extended across spike and predominated at 160-218 and 743-854. Within unmutated variant regions lay the reported targets of nearly half of spike-specific TCRs.

Generated by immunoSEQ multiplex PCR, the TCRdb table keeps only in-frame clones and is missing some. In the table there are about 140,000 clones, around 90% of which are singletons. This TCR came from an adult in good health. This chain connects TRBV18 to TRBJ1-6; D gene unclear. The specimen was peripheral blood, collected on day 0 of AZD1222 vaccination. The chain's CDR3 is CASSPESSYNSPLHF. The CDR3, as DNA: TGTGCCAGCTCACCAGAGAGCTCCTATAATTCACCCCTCCACTTT.